This TCR beta chain was captured by sequencing in a study of cytomegalovirus exposure and HLA in healthy donors. Overall study: T cells numbering about 180 million yielded more than 100 million unique TCR beta sequences in an earlier analysis.

A multiplex PCR was run with 60 Vbeta primers and 13 Jbeta primers. Sequencing was performed with immunoSEQ multiplex PCR; in TCRdb, only in-frame clones are kept and a portion is missing. The table includes 120,000 to 150,000 clones, roughly 79% detected once. From germline, CDR1 is SQVTM and CDR2 ANQGSEA. V shed 6 bases and J 9 bases; nucleotides not matched to a gene: 8. This CDR3 region has 14 residues. This sequence originates from a middle-aged woman in good health and CMV-seropositive. The gene calls are TRBV29-1 and TRBJ1-6; 10 nucleotides agree with TRBD1. Material for sequencing was PBMCs. As DNA, the CDR3 is TGCAGCGTCCGGGGGACAGGGGCGGGTTCACCCCTCCACTTT. It yields the protein CSVRGTGAGSPLHF. Variable domain in full (rest from reference TRBV29-1 and TRBJ1-6): SAVISQKPSRDICQRGTSLTIQCQVDSQVTMMFWYRQQPGQSLTLIATANQGSEATYESGFVIDKFPISRPNLTFSTLTVSNMSPEDSSIYLCSVRGTGAGSPLHFGNGTRLTVT.